This TCR beta chain was profiled in a study of blood T cell repertoires in COVID-19. Seattle enrolled patients during active infection and tracked them longitudinally. The CDR3 runs 14 residues. Trimming pared 4 bases from V and 8 bases from J, leaving 14 bases between. CDR1 and CDR2 from the germline V gene are KGHSH and LQKENI. Per the original methods: For nucleated cells, counts were estimated from reference gene primer amplification. Libraries were prepared by immunoSEQ multiplex PCR; TCRdb keeps only in-frame clonotypes and omits some of them. D and trimming come from the DNA, and the V and J calls and clone size come from that table. In the table there are more than 350,000 clones, 80% to 90% of which are singletons.

J is TRBJ1-4 and V is TRBV18; D is unresolved. This clonotype originated in a woman aged 25 to 39 with COVID-19, enrolled during active disease. The source material was peripheral blood. The CDR3 is CASSQDNRGEKLFF. The CDR3 bases are TGTGCCAGCTCACAGGATAACCGGGGAGAAAAACTGTTTTTT.